This is a list of T cell receptor beta chains from one sample in a study of blood T cell repertoires in COVID-19. Measured with immunoSEQ multiplex PCR; TCRdb has only the in-frame clones, and not every one. The table records about 62,000 clones, more than 80% of them present only once. Material for sequencing was peripheral blood. These TCRs come from an elderly woman with acute or convalescent COVID-19. CDR3s include the opening cysteine and the closing phenylalanine or tryptophan. D genes are given only for firm matches. Clone size is not always given. Where it is, it says once, few, many or a class for expanded clones.

cdr3_nt: TGTGCCAGCACCCTGCGGACAGGGGATAATTCACCCCTCCACTTT
cdr3_aa: CASTLRTGDNSPLHF
v_call: TRBV6-5
j_call: TRBJ1-6
d_call: TRBD1
clone_size: .

cdr3_nt: TGTGCCAGCAGCTTAGCGGGGGGCAGGGGGTGGAACACTGAAGCTTTCTTT
cdr3_aa: CASSLAGGRGWNTEAFF
v_call: TRBV7-2
j_call: TRBJ1-1
d_call: TRBD1
clone_size: once

cdr3_nt: TGTGCCAGCAGCCTACCCGACAGGGGTGTAAACGAGCAGTACTTC
cdr3_aa: CASSLPDRGVNEQYF
v_call: TRBV5-5
j_call: TRBJ2-7
d_call: TRBD1
clone_size: few

cdr3_nt: TGTGCCAGCAGCCAAGGCGGAGCCTACGAGCAGTACTTC
cdr3_aa: CASSQGGAYEQYF
v_call: TRBV3-1/TRBV3-2
j_call: TRBJ2-7
d_call: .
clone_size: .

cdr3_nt: TGTGCCAGCAGCTTAGATCTTATGGGGGGGGAGTGGACAACTAATGAAAAACTGTTTTTT
cdr3_aa: CASSLDLMGGEWTTNEKLFF
v_call: TRBV11-2
j_call: TRBJ1-4
d_call: .
clone_size: .

cdr3_nt: TGTGCCAGTAGTATTACTAGGGGGCGGGGCACAGATACGCAGTATTTT
cdr3_aa: CASSITRGRGTDTQYF
v_call: TRBV19
j_call: TRBJ2-3
d_call: TRBD1
clone_size: once

cdr3_nt: TGTGCCAGCAGTTCGGGACAGGCTGCCAACTATGGCTACACCTTC
cdr3_aa: CASSSGQAANYGYTF
v_call: TRBV28
j_call: TRBJ1-2
d_call: TRBD1
clone_size: .

cdr3_nt: TGTGCCAGCAGTTTATCAGCCCCCGGACAGGGAGGGAACACCGGGGAGCTGTTTTTT
cdr3_aa: CASSLSAPGQGGNTGELFF
v_call: TRBV27
j_call: TRBJ2-2
d_call: TRBD1
clone_size: .

cdr3_nt: TGTGCCAGTAGTTTGCAGGTCGACCATCAGCCCCAGCATTTT
cdr3_aa: CASSLQVDHQPQHF
v_call: TRBV19
j_call: TRBJ1-5
d_call: .
clone_size: few

cdr3_nt: TGTGCCAGCAGCTTAGGTTCAGGGGACGGCGAGCAGTACTTC
cdr3_aa: CASSLGSGDGEQYF
v_call: TRBV11-2
j_call: TRBJ2-7
d_call: .
clone_size: .

cdr3_nt: TGTGCCAGCAGCCAACACGCAACTAATGAAAAACTGTTTTTT
cdr3_aa: CASSQHATNEKLFF
v_call: TRBV11-2
j_call: TRBJ1-4
d_call: .
clone_size: .

cdr3_nt: TGTGCCAGCAGCTTGGCCGCGGTAGCGGGGGGCACAGATACGCAGTATTTT
cdr3_aa: CASSLAAVAGGTDTQYF
v_call: TRBV5-4
j_call: TRBJ2-3
d_call: TRBD2
clone_size: .

cdr3_nt: TGCGCCAGCAGCCAAGTTCAGGGGCTTGGAAAACTGTTTTTT
cdr3_aa: CASSQVQGLGKLFF
v_call: TRBV4-1
j_call: TRBJ1-4
d_call: .
clone_size: few

cdr3_nt: TGTGCCAGCAGCCAAGATCTTGGGGGCCGCACAGATACGCAGTATTTT
cdr3_aa: CASSQDLGGRTDTQYF
v_call: TRBV3-1/TRBV3-2
j_call: TRBJ2-3
d_call: .
clone_size: .

cdr3_nt: TGTGCCACCAGCCCAGAGAGAGGAGATACGCAGTATTTT
cdr3_aa: CATSPERGDTQYF
v_call: TRBV24-1
j_call: TRBJ2-3
d_call: .
clone_size: once

cdr3_nt: TGTGCCAGCAGTTACGGACTAGCGGATAACAATGAGCAGTTCTTC
cdr3_aa: CASSYGLADNNEQFF
v_call: TRBV6-5
j_call: TRBJ2-1
d_call: TRBD2
clone_size: .

cdr3_nt: TGTGCCAGCAGCTTCCACGGGAGGTCCTACAATGAGCAGTTCTTC
cdr3_aa: CASSFHGRSYNEQFF
v_call: TRBV11-1
j_call: TRBJ2-1
d_call: TRBD2
clone_size: .

cdr3_nt: TGTGCCAGCAGCTTATGGTGGGGAGCTAGTCCTGTGACTGAAGCTTTCTTT
cdr3_aa: CASSLWWGASPVTEAFF
v_call: TRBV7-9
j_call: TRBJ1-1
d_call: .
clone_size: .

cdr3_nt: TGTGCCAGCAGCTTCTGGTCGGGGCGGGAGGCGATAGATACGCAGTATTTT
cdr3_aa: CASSFWSGREAIDTQYF
v_call: TRBV28
j_call: TRBJ2-3
d_call: TRBD2
clone_size: .

cdr3_nt: TGTGCCAGCAGCTTAACGGGGAGTAGCCAGTACTTC
cdr3_aa: CASSLTGSSQYF
v_call: TRBV7-3
j_call: TRBJ2-5
d_call: .
clone_size: .

cdr3_nt: TGTGCCAGCAGCTTATGGCAAGTCTACGAGCAGTACTTC
cdr3_aa: CASSLWQVYEQYF
v_call: TRBV11-2
j_call: TRBJ2-7
d_call: .
clone_size: .

cdr3_nt: TGTGCCAGCAGTCCTCATCATGAGACCCGGGACAGGGGGAAATCACCCCTCCACTTT
cdr3_aa: CASSPHHETRDRGKSPLHF
v_call: TRBV27
j_call: TRBJ1-6
d_call: TRBD1
clone_size: .

cdr3_nt: TGTGCCAGCAGCGGGACAGAGAATTCACCCCTCCACTTT
cdr3_aa: CASSGTENSPLHF
v_call: TRBV7-9
j_call: TRBJ1-6
d_call: TRBD1
clone_size: .

cdr3_nt: TGTGCCAGCAGCGTAGCCTTCAGAGGGGGCGGTTTTGGCTACACCTTC
cdr3_aa: CASSVAFRGGGFGYTF
v_call: TRBV9
j_call: TRBJ1-2
d_call: TRBD1
clone_size: .

cdr3_nt: TGTGCCAGCAGTGTGGGGGAGGCTGGCTACACCTTC
cdr3_aa: CASSVGEAGYTF
v_call: TRBV25-1
j_call: TRBJ1-2
d_call: .
clone_size: .

cdr3_nt: TGTGCCAGCAGAATTACAGGGGCGGGGGCCAACGTCCTGACTTTC
cdr3_aa: CASRITGAGANVLTF
v_call: TRBV6-5
j_call: TRBJ2-6
d_call: TRBD1
clone_size: .

cdr3_nt: TGTGCCATCAGCCGACGGGACGAGCAGTACTTC
cdr3_aa: CAISRRDEQYF
v_call: TRBV10-3
j_call: TRBJ2-7
d_call: .
clone_size: once

cdr3_nt: TGTGCCAGTAGTGTGACAGGGGGCTCCCATCAGCCCCAGCATTTT
cdr3_aa: CASSVTGGSHQPQHF
v_call: TRBV19
j_call: TRBJ1-5
d_call: TRBD1
clone_size: once

cdr3_nt: TGTGCCAGTAGGGGGACAGGGACTAACTATGGCTACACCTTC
cdr3_aa: CASRGTGTNYGYTF
v_call: TRBV5-4
j_call: TRBJ1-2
d_call: TRBD1
clone_size: few

cdr3_nt: TGTGCCTGGGCCAGGACTCCGGCGGACGAGCAGTACTTC
cdr3_aa: CAWARTPADEQYF
v_call: TRBV30
j_call: TRBJ2-7
d_call: .
clone_size: .

cdr3_nt: TGTGCCAGCAGTGACCCCCTGTTGGGGGCTCGCGTCTCCTACAATGAGCAGTTCTTC
cdr3_aa: CASSDPLLGARVSYNEQFF
v_call: TRBV2
j_call: TRBJ2-1
d_call: .
clone_size: .

cdr3_nt: TGTGCCAGCAGTTACAAGGACAGGAGTGGGAATGAGCAGTTCTTC
cdr3_aa: CASSYKDRSGNEQFF
v_call: TRBV6-5
j_call: TRBJ2-1
d_call: TRBD1
clone_size: .

cdr3_nt: TGTGCCAGCAGCCAAGATGTCGGTTTACGGGAGACCCAGTACTTC
cdr3_aa: CASSQDVGLRETQYF
v_call: TRBV3-1/TRBV3-2
j_call: TRBJ2-5
d_call: .
clone_size: once

cdr3_nt: TGTGCCAGCAGTTTCGTCGGGGGGAATAGTGAGCAGTTCTTC
cdr3_aa: CASSFVGGNSEQFF
v_call: TRBV6-2/TRBV6-3
j_call: TRBJ2-1
d_call: TRBD2
clone_size: .

cdr3_nt: TGTGCCACCAGTGGAGCCGAAGAGACCCAGTACTTC
cdr3_aa: CATSGAEETQYF
v_call: TRBV24-1
j_call: TRBJ2-5
d_call: .
clone_size: once

cdr3_nt: TGCAGCGTAGAGGACAGGGGGGGGCCTGGCTACACCTTC
cdr3_aa: CSVEDRGGPGYTF
v_call: TRBV29-1
j_call: TRBJ1-2
d_call: TRBD1
clone_size: .

cdr3_nt: TGTGCCTGGAGGAGGGTCACAGATACGCAGTATTTT
cdr3_aa: CAWRRVTDTQYF
v_call: TRBV30
j_call: TRBJ2-3
d_call: .
clone_size: once

cdr3_nt: TGTGCCAGCAGCGAGACAGGGATGGGAAACACCATATATTTT
cdr3_aa: CASSETGMGNTIYF
v_call: TRBV6-5
j_call: TRBJ1-3
d_call: TRBD1
clone_size: .

cdr3_nt: TGTGCCAGCAGCCCAGGCTTCCGAGCAGCTGAAGCTTTCTTT
cdr3_aa: CASSPGFRAAEAFF
v_call: TRBV7-3
j_call: TRBJ1-1
d_call: .
clone_size: .